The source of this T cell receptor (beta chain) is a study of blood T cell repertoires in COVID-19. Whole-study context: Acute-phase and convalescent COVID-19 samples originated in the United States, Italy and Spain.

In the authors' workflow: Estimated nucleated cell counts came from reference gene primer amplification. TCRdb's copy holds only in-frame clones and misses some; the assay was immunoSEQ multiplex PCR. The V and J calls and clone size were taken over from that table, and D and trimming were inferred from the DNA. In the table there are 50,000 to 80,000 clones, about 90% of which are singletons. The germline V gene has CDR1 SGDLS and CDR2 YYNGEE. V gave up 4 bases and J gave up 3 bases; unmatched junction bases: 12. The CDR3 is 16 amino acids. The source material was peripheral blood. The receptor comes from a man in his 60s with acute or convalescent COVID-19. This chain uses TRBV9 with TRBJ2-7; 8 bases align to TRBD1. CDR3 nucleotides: TGTGCCAGCAGCTCTACAGGGGGTCGCTCTCTCTACGAGCAGTACTTC. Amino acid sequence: CASSSTGGRSLYEQYF.